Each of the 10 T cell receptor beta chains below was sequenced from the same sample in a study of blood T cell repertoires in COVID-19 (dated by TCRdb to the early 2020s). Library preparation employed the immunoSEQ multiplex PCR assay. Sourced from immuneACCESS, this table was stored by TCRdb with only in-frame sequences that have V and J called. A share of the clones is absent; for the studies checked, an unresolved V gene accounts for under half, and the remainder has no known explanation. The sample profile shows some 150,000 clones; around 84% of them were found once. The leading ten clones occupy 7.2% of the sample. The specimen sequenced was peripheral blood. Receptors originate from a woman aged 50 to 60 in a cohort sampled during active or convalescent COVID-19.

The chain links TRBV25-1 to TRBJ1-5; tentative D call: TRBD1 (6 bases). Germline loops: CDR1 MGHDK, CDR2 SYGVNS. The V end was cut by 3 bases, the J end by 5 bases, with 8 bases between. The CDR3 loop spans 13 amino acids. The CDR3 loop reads CASSDRGDQPQHF. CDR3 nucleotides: TGTGCCAGCAGTGACAGGGGAGATCAGCCCCAGCATTTT.

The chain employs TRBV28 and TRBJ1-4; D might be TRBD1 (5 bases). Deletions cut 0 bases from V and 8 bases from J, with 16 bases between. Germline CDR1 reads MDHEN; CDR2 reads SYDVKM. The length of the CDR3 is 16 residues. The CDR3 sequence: CASSLWSWGVKEKLFF. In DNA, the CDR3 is TGTGCCAGCAGTTTATGGAGTTGGGGGGTGAAAGAAAAACTGTTTTTT.

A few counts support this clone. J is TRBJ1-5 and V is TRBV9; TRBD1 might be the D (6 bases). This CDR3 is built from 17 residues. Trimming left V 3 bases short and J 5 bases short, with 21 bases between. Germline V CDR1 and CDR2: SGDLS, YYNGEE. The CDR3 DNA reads TGTGCCAGCAGCGCCGGTGTCGGGACACCCGGGGATCAGCCCCAGCATTTT. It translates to CASSAGVGTPGDQPQHF.

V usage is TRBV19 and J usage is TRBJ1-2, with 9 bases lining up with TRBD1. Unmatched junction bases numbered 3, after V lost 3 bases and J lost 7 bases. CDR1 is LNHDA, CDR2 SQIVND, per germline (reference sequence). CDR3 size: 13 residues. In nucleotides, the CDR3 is TGTGCCAGTAGTATGGGACAGGGCAGTGGCTACACCTTC. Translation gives CASSMGQGSGYTF.

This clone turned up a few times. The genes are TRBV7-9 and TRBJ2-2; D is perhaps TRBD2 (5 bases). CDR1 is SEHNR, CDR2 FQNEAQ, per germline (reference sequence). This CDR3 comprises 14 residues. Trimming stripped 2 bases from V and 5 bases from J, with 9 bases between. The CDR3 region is CASSLSEGTGELFF. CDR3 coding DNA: TGTGCCAGCAGCTTATCAGAGGGTACCGGGGAGCTGTTTTTT.

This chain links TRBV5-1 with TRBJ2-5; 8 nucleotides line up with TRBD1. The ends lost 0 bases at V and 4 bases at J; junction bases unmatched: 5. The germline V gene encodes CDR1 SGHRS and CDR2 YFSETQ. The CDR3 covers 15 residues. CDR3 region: CASSLGTGRRETQYF. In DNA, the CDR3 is TGCGCCAGCAGCTTGGGGACAGGGCGTCGAGAGACCCAGTACTTC.

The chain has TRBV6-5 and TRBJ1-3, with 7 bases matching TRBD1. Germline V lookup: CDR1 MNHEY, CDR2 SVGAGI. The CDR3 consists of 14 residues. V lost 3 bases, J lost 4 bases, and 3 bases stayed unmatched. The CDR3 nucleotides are TGTGCCAGCAGTTATGACAGGGACGGAAACACCATATATTTT. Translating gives CASSYDRDGNTIYF.

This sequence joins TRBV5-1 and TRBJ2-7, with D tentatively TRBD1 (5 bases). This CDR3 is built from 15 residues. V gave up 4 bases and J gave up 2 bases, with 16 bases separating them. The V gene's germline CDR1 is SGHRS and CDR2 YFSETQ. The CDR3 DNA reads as TGCGCCAGCAGCCCCGTCGGCAGGGTGCCCTACGAGCAGTACTTC. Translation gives CASSPVGRVPYEQYF.

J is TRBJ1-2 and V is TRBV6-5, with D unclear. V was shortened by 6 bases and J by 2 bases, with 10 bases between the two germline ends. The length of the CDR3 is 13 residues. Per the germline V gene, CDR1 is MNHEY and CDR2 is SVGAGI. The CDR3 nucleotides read TGTGCCAGCAGACCGACAACGAACTATGGCTACACCTTC. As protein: CASRPTTNYGYTF.

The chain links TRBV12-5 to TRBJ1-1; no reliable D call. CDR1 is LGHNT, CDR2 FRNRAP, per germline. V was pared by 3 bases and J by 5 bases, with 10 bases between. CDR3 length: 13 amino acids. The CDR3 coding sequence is TGTGCTAGTGGTTTAATGGGAGGGACTGAAGCTTTCTTT. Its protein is CASGLMGGTEAFF.